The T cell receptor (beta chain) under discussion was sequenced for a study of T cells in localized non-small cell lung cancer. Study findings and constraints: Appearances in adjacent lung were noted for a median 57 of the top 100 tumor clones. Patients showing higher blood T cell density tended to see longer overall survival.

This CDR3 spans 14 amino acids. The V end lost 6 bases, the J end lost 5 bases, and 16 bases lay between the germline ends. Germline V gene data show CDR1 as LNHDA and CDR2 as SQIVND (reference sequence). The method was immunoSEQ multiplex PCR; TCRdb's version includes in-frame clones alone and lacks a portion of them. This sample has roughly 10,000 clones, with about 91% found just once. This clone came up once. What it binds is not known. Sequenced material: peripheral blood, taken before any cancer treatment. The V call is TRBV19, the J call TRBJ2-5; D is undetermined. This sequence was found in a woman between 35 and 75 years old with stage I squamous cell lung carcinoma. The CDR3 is CASSQFPTTETQYF. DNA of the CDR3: TGTGCCAGTAGCCAATTCCCCACCACGGAGACCCAGTACTTC.